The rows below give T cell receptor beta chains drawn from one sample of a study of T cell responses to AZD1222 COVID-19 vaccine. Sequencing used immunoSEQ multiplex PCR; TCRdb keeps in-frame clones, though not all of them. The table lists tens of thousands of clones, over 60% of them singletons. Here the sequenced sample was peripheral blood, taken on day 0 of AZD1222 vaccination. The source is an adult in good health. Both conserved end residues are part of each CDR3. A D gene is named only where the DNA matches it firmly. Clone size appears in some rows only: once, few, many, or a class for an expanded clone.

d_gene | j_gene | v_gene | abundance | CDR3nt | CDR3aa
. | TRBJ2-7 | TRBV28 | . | TGTGCCAGCAGTTTAAGGGGGGCAGGCTCCTACGAGCAGTACTTC | CASSLRGAGSYEQYF
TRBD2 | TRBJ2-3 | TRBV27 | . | TGTGCCAGCAGTCCCCGGACTAGCGGGGTATCAAATACGCAGTATTTT | CASSPRTSGVSNTQYF
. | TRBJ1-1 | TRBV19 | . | TGTGCCAGTAGTCACCCCGGCAGGGACACTGAAGCTTTCTTT | CASSHPGRDTEAFF
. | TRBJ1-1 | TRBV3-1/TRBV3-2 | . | TGTGCCAGCAGCCGGAACAGGTTTAATGAAGCTTTCTTT | CASSRNRFNEAFF
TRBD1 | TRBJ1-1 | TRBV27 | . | TGTGCCAGCAGTTCGGACAGGGCGGTGATGAACACTGAAGCTTTCTTT | CASSSDRAVMNTEAFF
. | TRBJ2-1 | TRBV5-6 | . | TGTGCCAGCAGCTTGGTGGCGGTAAGCTCCTACAATGAGCAGTTCTTC | CASSLVAVSSYNEQFF
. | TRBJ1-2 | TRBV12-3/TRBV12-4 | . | TGTGCCAGCAGTCTCAGGGGATGGTATGGCTACACCTTC | CASSLRGWYGYTF
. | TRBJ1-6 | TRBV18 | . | TGTGCCAGCTCACCGTACAGGGCAGATAATTCACCCCTCCACTTT | CASSPYRADNSPLHF
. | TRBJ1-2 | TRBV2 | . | TGTGCCAGCAGTGAGCAGGGGCAGGGCTATGGCTACACCTTC | CASSEQGQGYGYTF
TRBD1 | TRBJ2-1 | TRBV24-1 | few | TGTGCCACCAGTTCCGGGACAGGTGCCTACAATGAGCAGTTCTTC | CATSSGTGAYNEQFF
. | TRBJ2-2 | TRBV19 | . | TGTGCCAGTACCAGGGACGCCGTGACCGGGGAGCTGTTTTTT | CASTRDAVTGELFF
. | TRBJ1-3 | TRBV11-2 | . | TGTGCCAGCAGCTCCATTTTTCAGACAGCCATACCCTCTGGAAACACCATATATTTT | CASSSIFQTAIPSGNTIYF
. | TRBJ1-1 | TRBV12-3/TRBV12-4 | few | TGTGCCAGCAGGTCACAGGGTTTACCTTTCTTT | CASRSQGLPFF
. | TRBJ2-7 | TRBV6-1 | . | TGTGCCAGCAGTGAAGTGGGAGTCGAGCAGTACTTC | CASSEVGVEQYF
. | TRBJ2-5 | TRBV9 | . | TGTGCCAGCAGCGTCACCTGGGACGAGACCCAGTACTTC | CASSVTWDETQYF
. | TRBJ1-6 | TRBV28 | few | TGTGCCAGCAGTCCCCCCGGCAGGGCTCTTAATTCACCCCTCCACTTT | CASSPPGRALNSPLHF
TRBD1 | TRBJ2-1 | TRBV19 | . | TGTGCCAGTAGGGGACAGGGGGGTCGGGAGCAGTTCTTC | CASRGQGGREQFF
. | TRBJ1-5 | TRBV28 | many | TGTGCCAGCAGCCTCCAGAGTTCTAATCAGCCCCAGCATTTT | CASSLQSSNQPQHF
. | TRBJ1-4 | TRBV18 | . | TGTGCCAGCTCACTCCAGGGTCCAGGGTTCGATGAAAAACTGTTTTTT | CASSLQGPGFDEKLFF
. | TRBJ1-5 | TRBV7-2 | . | TGTGCCAGCAGCTTAGTCGGGGGGTCCCTCCAGCCCCAGCATTTT | CASSLVGGSLQPQHF
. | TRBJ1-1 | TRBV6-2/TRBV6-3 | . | TGTGCCAGCAGCGCCGCCGACAGACGTCGGATTATGAACACTGAAGCTTTCTTT | CASSAADRRRIMNTEAFF
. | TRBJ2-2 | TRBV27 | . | TGTGCCAGCAGTTTTTGGGAGCTGTTTTTT | CASSFWELFF
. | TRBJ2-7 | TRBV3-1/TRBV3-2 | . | TGTGCCAGCAGCCAAGAATCCTACGAGCAGTACTTC | CASSQESYEQYF
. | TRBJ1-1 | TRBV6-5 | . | TGTGCCAGCAGTTACTCGAGTGCCTTGGCTGGCACTGAAGCTTTCTTT | CASSYSSALAGTEAFF
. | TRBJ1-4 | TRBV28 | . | TGTGCCAGCAACTCAAGGAACGAAAAACTGTTTTTT | CASNSRNEKLFF
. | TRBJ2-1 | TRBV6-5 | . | TGTGCCAGCAGTTACTCGAATGAGCAGTTCTTC | CASSYSNEQFF
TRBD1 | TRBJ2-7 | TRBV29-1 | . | TGCAGCGTAGGACCGGGACAGGGGAAATACGAGCAGTACTTC | CSVGPGQGKYEQYF
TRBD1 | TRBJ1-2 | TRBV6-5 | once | TGTGCCAGCAGTCACCGGGACAGCCAAACCTTC | CASSHRDSQTF
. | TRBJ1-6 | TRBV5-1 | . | TGCGCCAGCAGCAGGGACAACTCCTATAATTCACCCCTCCACTTT | CASSRDNSYNSPLHF
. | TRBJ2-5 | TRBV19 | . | TGTGCCAGTAGTACCGGACATGGAGAGACCCAGTACTTC | CASSTGHGETQYF
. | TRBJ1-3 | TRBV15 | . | TGTGCCACCAGGAGAGAAGGACCAGGAGACTCTGGAAACACCATATATTTT | CATRREGPGDSGNTIYF
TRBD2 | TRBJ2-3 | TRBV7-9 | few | TGTGCCAGCAGCTCCCACTTAGCGGGGGGGATCACAGATACGCAGTATTTT | CASSSHLAGGITDTQYF
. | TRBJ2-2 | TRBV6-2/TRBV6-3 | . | TGTGCCAGCAGTTGGGGACCACCCGGGGAGCTGTTTTTT | CASSWGPPGELFF
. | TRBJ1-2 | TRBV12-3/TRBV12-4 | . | TGTGCCAGCTCCCTACAGGGCTCTGGCTACACCTTC | CASSLQGSGYTF
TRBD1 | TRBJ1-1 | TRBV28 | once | TGTGCCAGCAGTATTAGCAGAGGCAGGGGGTACACTGAAGCTTTCTTT | CASSISRGRGYTEAFF
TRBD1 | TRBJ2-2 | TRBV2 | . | TGTGCCAGCAGAAAGGGACAGGCCGAAACCGGGGAGCTGTTTTTT | CASRKGQAETGELFF
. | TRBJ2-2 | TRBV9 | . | TGTGCCAGCAGCCAACTACAGGGAGTCGGGGAGCTGTTTTTT | CASSQLQGVGELFF
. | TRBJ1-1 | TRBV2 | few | TGTGCCAGCAGTGAACCATTACCGCCCACTGAAGCTTTCTTT | CASSEPLPPTEAFF
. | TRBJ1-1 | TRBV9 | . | TGTGCCAGCAGCGCGACAGGGAACACTGAAGCTTTCTTT | CASSATGNTEAFF
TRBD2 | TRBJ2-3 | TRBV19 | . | TGTGCCAGTAGTATAGGTAGCGGGGGGTCGGATACGCAGTATTTT | CASSIGSGGSDTQYF
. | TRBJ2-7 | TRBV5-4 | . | TGTGCCAGCAGCCTCGGGACCTACGAGCAGTACTTC | CASSLGTYEQYF
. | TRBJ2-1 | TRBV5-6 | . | TGTGCCAGCAGATCGGAACATTACAATGAGCAGTTCTTC | CASRSEHYNEQFF
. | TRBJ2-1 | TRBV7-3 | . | TGTGCCAGCAGCTTCGGGTCTGTCTCTTCCAATGAGCAGTTCTTC | CASSFGSVSSNEQFF
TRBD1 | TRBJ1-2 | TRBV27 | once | TGTGCCAGCAGTTTCTCCGGTTCGGGACAGGGGGCGTCGAACTATGGCTACACCTTC | CASSFSGSGQGASNYGYTF
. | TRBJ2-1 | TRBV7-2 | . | TGTGCCAGCAGCTTAGCGGCGAAGAAAGGGAATGAGCAGTTCTTC | CASSLAAKKGNEQFF
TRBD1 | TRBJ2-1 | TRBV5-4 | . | TGTGCCAGCAGTCCGGGACAGGGTCGGAATGAGCAGTTCTTC | CASSPGQGRNEQFF
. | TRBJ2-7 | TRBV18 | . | TGTGCCAGCTCACATACCGGGACGGGTAACTACGAGCAGTACTTC | CASSHTGTGNYEQYF
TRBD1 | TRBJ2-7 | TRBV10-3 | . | TGTGCCATCAGTGGCGGGACAGGGGGGACCGAGCAGTACTTC | CAISGGTGGTEQYF
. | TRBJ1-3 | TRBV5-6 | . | TGTGCCAGCAGCTTTCAGGGGCGAAACACCATATATTTT | CASSFQGRNTIYF
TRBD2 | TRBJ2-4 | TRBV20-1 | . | TGCAGTGCTAGTCGGGGACTAGCGGGCGAAGTAATAGCCAAAAACATTCAGTACTTC | CSASRGLAGEVIAKNIQYF
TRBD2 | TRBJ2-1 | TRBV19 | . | TGTGCCAGTAGCAAGAACGTAGCGGGAGGTTACAATGAGCAGTTCTTC | CASSKNVAGGYNEQFF
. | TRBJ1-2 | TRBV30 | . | TGTGCCTGGAGGGAGGGCGCGGGCTACACCTTC | CAWREGAGYTF
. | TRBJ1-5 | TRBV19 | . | TGTGCCAGTAGTACCGGACAGCACAATCAGCCCCAGCATTTT | CASSTGQHNQPQHF
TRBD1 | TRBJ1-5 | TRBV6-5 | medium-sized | TGTGCCGTCCAGGGGGCAGGACAGCCCCAGCATTTT | CAVQGAGQPQHF